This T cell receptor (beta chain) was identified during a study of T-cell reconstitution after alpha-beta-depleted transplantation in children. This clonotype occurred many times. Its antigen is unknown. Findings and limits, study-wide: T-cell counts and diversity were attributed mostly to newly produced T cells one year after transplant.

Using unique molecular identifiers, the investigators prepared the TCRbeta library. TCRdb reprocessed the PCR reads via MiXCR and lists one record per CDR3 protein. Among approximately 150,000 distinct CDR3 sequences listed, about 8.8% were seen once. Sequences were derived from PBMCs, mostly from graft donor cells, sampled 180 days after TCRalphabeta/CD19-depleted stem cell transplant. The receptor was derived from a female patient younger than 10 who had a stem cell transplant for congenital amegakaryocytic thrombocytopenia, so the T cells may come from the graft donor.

CDR3 loop: CSAPKDTEPTDTQYF. The CDR3, as DNA: TGCAGTGCTCCAAAGGACACCGAGCCCACAGATACGCAGTATTTT. The chain couples TRBV20-1 to TRBJ2-3, with a possible D match to TRBD1 (5 bases). CDR1 and CDR2 from the germline V gene are DFQATT and SNEGSKA (reference sequence). The CDR3 covers 15 residues. V was cut by 5 bases and J by 2 bases, with 17 bases left in between.